This T cell receptor beta chain is drawn from a study of blood T cell repertoires in COVID-19. Original data processing: Using reference gene primer amplification, nucleated cell counts were estimated. Assay: immunoSEQ multiplex PCR; the TCRdb copy retains only in-frame clones and omits some. V and J calls and clone size are given by that table; D and trimming were obtained from the DNA. Of under 350,000 clones in the sample, over 75% were seen once. The CDR3 is 15 residues long. The V end was cut by 5 bases, the J end by 4 bases, with 17 bases between. CDR1 and CDR2 (germline): SGHTA, FQGNSA. The chain is built from TRBV7-2 and TRBJ2-5, with D hard to call. This sequence was found in a young man who had recovered from COVID-19. The source material was PBMCs or T cells enriched from blood (not recorded which). The chain's CDR3 is CASSARESSGETQYF. CDR3 nucleotide sequence: TGTGCCAGCAGCGCCCGCGAGTCGTCTGGAGAGACCCAGTACTTC. Full variable domain (missing parts from reference TRBV7-2 and TRBJ2-5): GAGVSQSPSNKVTEKGKDVELRCDPISGHTALYWYRQSLGQGLEFLIYFQGNSAPDKSGLPSDRFSAERTGGSVSTLTIQRTQQEDSAVYLCASSARESSGETQYFGPGTRLLVL.